The rows below give T cell receptor beta chains drawn from one sample of a study of patients and donors after allogeneic stem cell transplantation. One entry per CDR3 protein results from TCRdb running MiXCR on the RT-PCR reads. The sample gives approximately 150,000 distinct CDR3 sequences, approximately 28% of which show up once; roughly 3.2% is in the top ten. The sequenced sample was blood, either unsorted or a sorted T cell fraction (not recorded which). The receptors derive from a human donor who was either an allogeneic HSCT recipient or a stem cell or donor lymphocyte infusion donor (not recorded which). It is not recorded whose cells these are; they may come from a transplant donor. The CDR3 runs from the conserved cysteine through the conserved F or W.

j_call	v_call	cdr3_aa
TRBJ2-2	TRBV9	CASRSYSGRSPGELFF
TRBJ2-4	TRBV20-1	CSARDSRTGYFKNIQYF
TRBJ2-7	TRBV15	CATSRDLDRVDEQYF
TRBJ2-7	TRBV15	CATSRDSGGDTYEQYF
TRBJ1-2	TRBV29-1	CSIRQGRGYTF
TRBJ2-7	TRBV27	CASSPGTNYEQYF
TRBJ2-1	TRBV12-3/TRBV12-4	CASSPALEQFF
TRBJ1-6	TRBV15	CATSGLSYNSPLHF
TRBJ1-4	TRBV4-1	CASSQGPIPGELFF
TRBJ2-1	TRBV7-2	CASSLTSGHYNEQFF
TRBJ1-1	TRBV11-2	CASSQSPSDTEAFF
TRBJ1-2	TRBV6-5	CASSYQGSNYGYTF
TRBJ2-3	TRBV12-3/TRBV12-4	CASSFGTGGADTQYF
TRBJ1-2	TRBV29-1	CSVDREVYGYTF
TRBJ1-5	TRBV28	CASSPGQEPQPQHF
TRBJ2-5	TRBV24-1	CATSDNKRTGQETQYF
TRBJ1-1	TRBV4-2	CASNQGQRSNRAEAFF
TRBJ2-5	TRBV18	CASSPGQETQYF
TRBJ1-6	TRBV30	CAWSTLGAGGSPLHF
TRBJ2-3	TRBV12-3/TRBV12-4	CASSLATSWSTDTQYF
TRBJ2-2	TRBV6-5	CASARREGLNTGELFF
TRBJ2-3	TRBV7-2	CASRLGSGRVGTDTQYF
TRBJ1-1	TRBV27	CASRKSEGRTFF
TRBJ1-6	TRBV2	CASSEGGVRDSPLHF
TRBJ1-6	TRBV7-9	CASSSPGLNSPLHF
TRBJ1-6	TRBV10-3	CAISPREWYNSPLHF
TRBJ2-1	TRBV5-5	CASTGNEQFF
TRBJ2-6	TRBV5-6	CASSFDRDKVSSGANVLTF
TRBJ1-6	TRBV5-4	CASTPDPRGVSSPLHF
TRBJ1-5	TRBV5-8	CASSPGGDSYSNQPQHF
TRBJ1-5	TRBV10-3	CAITGWPNQPQHF
TRBJ1-1	TRBV10-3	CAISGISTQGGTEAFF
TRBJ2-5	TRBV5-1	CASSAQETQYF
TRBJ2-4	TRBV20-1	CSAPGQVGNIQYF
TRBJ2-7	TRBV29-1	CSGITGTGRPYEQYF
TRBJ1-4	TRBV4-3	CASSQGWGINEKLFF
TRBJ1-6	TRBV7-9	CASSFQGGGNSPLHF
TRBJ1-2	TRBV9	CASSVVGVYGYTF
TRBJ2-3	TRBV7-2	CASSWRRGTDTQYF
TRBJ2-3	TRBV12-3/TRBV12-4	CASSPRYIGSTDTQYF
TRBJ1-5	TRBV20-1	CSAKGWNQPQHF
TRBJ2-3	TRBV6-5	CATGQGAPTDTQYF
TRBJ2-1	TRBV18	CASSPFSADYNEQFF
TRBJ1-2	TRBV11-2	CASSPGTGGYGYTF
TRBJ1-2	TRBV15	CATSRDRGRNYGYTF
TRBJ2-2	TRBV7-6	CASSLVAGYNGELFF
TRBJ1-5	TRBV10-3	CAISESGDRYSNQPQHF
TRBJ1-4	TRBV18	CASSPRQGEEKLFF
TRBJ1-6	TRBV7-2	CASTLSWRWGSPLYF
TRBJ2-7	TRBV28	CASSLAWLQEQYF
TRBJ1-5	TRBV9	CASSAGTGNQPQHF
TRBJ2-5	TRBV7-7	CASSLEVKGETQYF
TRBJ1-3	TRBV13	CASSSDSSGNTIYF
TRBJ1-2	TRBV7-2	CASSPSYGYTF
TRBJ1-5	TRBV20-1	CSASQGAQPQHF
TRBJ2-1	TRBV7-3	CASSLLGGYVNNEQFF